The rows below give T cell receptor beta chains drawn from one sample of a study of identical twins. TCRdb analysed the 5' RACE reads with MiXCR anew, one entry per CDR3 protein. In the table there are just over 450,000 distinct CDR3 sequences, approximately 14% of which are singletons. These data also featured in a second study, about yellow fever vaccine responses in identical twins.

Sequencing used CD4+ T cells sorted from blood. These receptor sequences come from a woman between 18 and 29 years old in good health. CDR3s include the opening cysteine and the closing phenylalanine or tryptophan. D genes are given only for firm matches. The size entry is marked missing in some rows and otherwise reads once, few, many or a size class.

D gene	V gene	J gene	clone size	CDR3 DNA	CDR3 protein
.	TRBV6-5	TRBJ2-3	.	TGTGCCAGCAGTTATAGGGGACACACAGATACGCAGTATTTT	CASSYRGHTDTQYF
.	TRBV12-3/TRBV12-4	TRBJ2-1	many	TGTGCCAGCAGAGTCCGTGTAAATGAGCAGTTCTTC	CASRVRVNEQFF
.	TRBV20-1	TRBJ1-6	.	TGCAGTGCTAGAGCCCAGGGGCTTGGTAATTCACCCCTCCACTTT	CSARAQGLGNSPLHF
.	TRBV18	TRBJ2-7	.	TGTGCCAGCTCACCAACAGACACCTACGAGCAGTACTTC	CASSPTDTYEQYF
TRBD2	TRBV5-4	TRBJ2-1	.	TGTGCCAGCAGCTTGATGACAGCTCCTCCGGGACTAGCGGGGGTTCCCTTCGCTAACAATGAGCAGTTCTTC	CASSLMTAPPGLAGVPFANNEQFF
TRBD2	TRBV12-3/TRBV12-4	TRBJ2-3	many	TGTGCCAGCAGCCTAGCGGGGGGGCAGGATACGCAGTATTTT	CASSLAGGQDTQYF
.	TRBV12-3/TRBV12-4	TRBJ1-1	many	TGTGCCAGCAGTCCACCCGGCGTGAACGGGGGCGCTGAAGCTTTCTTT	CASSPPGVNGGAEAFF
.	TRBV7-3	TRBJ2-1	.	TGTGCCAGCAGCCTAAATCTGGGGAATGAGCAGTTCTTC	CASSLNLGNEQFF
.	TRBV12-3/TRBV12-4	TRBJ1-1	many	TGTGCCAGCAGTTTAATTACTGAAGCTTTCTTT	CASSLITEAFF
.	TRBV3-1	TRBJ2-3	.	TGTGCCAGCAGCCAGACTAGGGGCACAGATACGCAGTATTTT	CASSQTRGTDTQYF
.	TRBV11-2	TRBJ2-3	.	TGTGCCAGCAGCTTAGAAGCTGGCATGACTAGCACAGATACGCAGTATTTT	CASSLEAGMTSTDTQYF
.	TRBV9	TRBJ1-1	few	TGTGCCAGCAGCCCCCACCAGGAAATGAACACTGAAGCTTTCTTT	CASSPHQEMNTEAFF
TRBD2	TRBV6-1	TRBJ2-3	few	TGTGCCAGCAGCTCGGGACTAGCCGGTGGTACGCAGTATTTT	CASSSGLAGGTQYF
TRBD1	TRBV28	TRBJ2-3	.	TGTGCCAGCAGTTCCCCGCTCGGACAGGAGTACACAGATACGCAGTATTTT	CASSSPLGQEYTDTQYF
.	TRBV12-3/TRBV12-4	TRBJ1-1	.	TGTGCCAGCAGTTTATCGGGGATACAAACTGAAGCTTTCTTT	CASSLSGIQTEAFF
.	TRBV7-2	TRBJ2-3	few	TGTGCCAGCCGCTTGGGCCGGACAGATACGCAGTATTTT	CASRLGRTDTQYF
TRBD2	TRBV7-2	TRBJ2-2	many	TGTGCCAGCAGCTTGACTAGCGGGACGAACACCGGGGAGCTGTTTTTT	CASSLTSGTNTGELFF
.	TRBV27	TRBJ2-7	few	TGTGCCAGCAGGCCGGGACGGACCTTTGGGGACGAGCAGTACTTC	CASRPGRTFGDEQYF
.	TRBV6-2/TRBV6-3	TRBJ1-6	few	TGTGCCAGCAGTTACGGTCAGAGAAATTCACCCCTCCACTTT	CASSYGQRNSPLHF
.	TRBV9	TRBJ2-1	.	TGTGCCAGCAGCGTAGTAGCGGCCTACAATGAGCAGTTCTTC	CASSVVAAYNEQFF
.	TRBV4-1	TRBJ2-7	few	TGCGCCAGCAGCCAAGTGAGCGGCTCCTACGAGCAGTACTTC	CASSQVSGSYEQYF
TRBD2	TRBV3-1	TRBJ2-5	few	TGTGCCAGCAGCCGACCCACTAGCGGGGGGCGCCAAGAGACCCAGTACTTC	CASSRPTSGGRQETQYF
.	TRBV5-1	TRBJ1-1	.	TGCGCCAGCAGCCCGGGACCGATGAACACTGAAGCTTTCTTT	CASSPGPMNTEAFF
.	TRBV6-5	TRBJ2-7	few	TGTGCCAGCAGTTACTCTTACGGAGATTCCTACGAGCAGTACTTC	CASSYSYGDSYEQYF
.	TRBV27	TRBJ1-1	many	TGTGCCAGCAGTTTTAAATGGGGGGGAGGGTACACTGAAGCTTTCTTT	CASSFKWGGGYTEAFF
.	TRBV28	TRBJ2-1	.	TGTGCCAGCAGCCCGGGCCCAGGGTTCTGGGAAATCTTTAATGAGCAGTTCTTC	CASSPGPGFWEIFNEQFF
TRBD2	TRBV3-1	TRBJ2-1	.	TGTGCCAGCAGCCAAGAAGTTAGCGGGAGGATGGGTGAGCAGTTCTTC	CASSQEVSGRMGEQFF
TRBD2	TRBV7-3	TRBJ2-3	.	TGTGCCAGCAGCTTAAGGGGTTACGGGAGACCGGGACTAGCGGCCACAGATACGCAGTATTTT	CASSLRGYGRPGLAATDTQYF